A single sample gave rise to the 2 T cell receptor beta chains below, sequenced in a study of cytomegalovirus exposure and HLA in healthy donors. The PCR employed 60 Vbeta primers together with 13 Jbeta primers. The method was immunoSEQ multiplex PCR; TCRdb's version includes in-frame clones alone and lacks a portion of them. The table shows 200,000 to 250,000 clones, with about 80% occurring only once. Material for sequencing was PBMCs. The receptors stem from a man aged 18 to 29 in good health and CMV-seronegative.

The J gene is TRBJ2-7, the V gene TRBV2; 11 nucleotides line up with TRBD2. The V gene end was trimmed by 9 bases and the J gene end by 3 bases; junction bases not matched to a gene: 7. The CDR3 has 14 residues. Germline loops: CDR1 SNHLY, CDR2 FYNNEI. The DNA of the CDR3 is TGTGCCAGGATGGGGACTAGCGGAGACTACGAGCAGTACTTC. This gives the protein CARMGTSGDYEQYF. The full variable domain, completed using reference TRBV2 and TRBJ2-7, is EPEVTQTPSHQVTQMGQEVILRCVPISNHLYFYWYRQILGQKVEFLVSFYNNEISEKSEIFDDQFSVERPDGSNFTLKIRSTKLEDSAMYFCARMGTSGDYEQYFGPGTRLTVT.

The table lists this clone with a count of one. The V and J genes are TRBV9 and TRBJ1-2, with 7 positions matching TRBD1. The CDR3 totals 15 residues. Germline V lookup: CDR1 SGDLS, CDR2 YYNGEE. J lost 0 bases, V lost 4 bases, and 6 bases had no gene match. CDR3 sequence: CASSLRDRANYGYTF. The CDR3 DNA sequence: TGTGCCAGCAGCCTCCGGGACAGAGCTAACTATGGCTACACCTTC.